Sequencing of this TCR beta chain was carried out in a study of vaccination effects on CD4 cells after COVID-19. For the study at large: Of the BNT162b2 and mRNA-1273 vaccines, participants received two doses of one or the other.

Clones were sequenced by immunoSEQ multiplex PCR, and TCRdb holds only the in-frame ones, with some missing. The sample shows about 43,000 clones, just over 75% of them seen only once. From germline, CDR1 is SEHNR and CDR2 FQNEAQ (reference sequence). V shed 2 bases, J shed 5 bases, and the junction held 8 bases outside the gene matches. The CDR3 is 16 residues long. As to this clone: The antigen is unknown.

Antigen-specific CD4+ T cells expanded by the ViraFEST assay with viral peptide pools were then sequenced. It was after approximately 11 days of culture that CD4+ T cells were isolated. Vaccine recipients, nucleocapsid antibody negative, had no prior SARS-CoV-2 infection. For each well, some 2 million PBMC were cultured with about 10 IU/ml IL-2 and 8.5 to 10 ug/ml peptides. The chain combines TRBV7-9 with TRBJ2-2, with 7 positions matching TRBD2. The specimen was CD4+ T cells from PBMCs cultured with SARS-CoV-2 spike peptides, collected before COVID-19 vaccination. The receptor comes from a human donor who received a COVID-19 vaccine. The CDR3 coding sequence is TGTGCCAGCAGCTTAATAGACCCAGCGGGAACCGGGGAGCTGTTTTTT. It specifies CASSLIDPAGTGELFF.